The clone carrying this T cell receptor beta chain turned up a few times. What it binds is not known. The J segment lost 6 bases and the V segment lost 0 bases, leaving 9 bases of the junction unmatched. Germline assignment: CDR1 SGDLS and CDR2 YYNGEE. CDR3 size: 16 residues. Clinical Activity Scores of at least 3, NOSPECS grades of at least 4 and durations under 3 months characterized ophthalmopathy patients. Orbital computed tomography, thyroid ultrasound, serum thyroxine and TRAb, and clinical symptoms together informed the diagnoses. Fresh 10 ml peripheral blood yielded PBMCs. The entry originates in a study of T cells in Graves' hyperthyroidism and ophthalmopathy. Study-level points and caveats: The model predicted ophthalmopathy a median about 6.6 months before onset.

TCR beta CDR3 region amplification was performed from RNA transcripts. An initial round of RT-PCR targeting the TCR CDR3 relied on the HTBI primer set. TCRdb processed the multiplex PCR reads anew with MiXCR; each CDR3 protein has one entry. The sample carries about 640,000 distinct CDR3 sequences, around 20% recorded once. Material: blood. This receptor was identified in a man aged 25 to 45 with Graves' ophthalmopathy. The rearrangement uses TRBV9 and TRBJ2-7; 10 bases agree with TRBD1. The CDR3 DNA reads as TGTGCCAGCAGCGTAGGCTCGGGACAGGGGTTCGCCGAGCAGTACTTC. Amino acid sequence: CASSVGSGQGFAEQYF.